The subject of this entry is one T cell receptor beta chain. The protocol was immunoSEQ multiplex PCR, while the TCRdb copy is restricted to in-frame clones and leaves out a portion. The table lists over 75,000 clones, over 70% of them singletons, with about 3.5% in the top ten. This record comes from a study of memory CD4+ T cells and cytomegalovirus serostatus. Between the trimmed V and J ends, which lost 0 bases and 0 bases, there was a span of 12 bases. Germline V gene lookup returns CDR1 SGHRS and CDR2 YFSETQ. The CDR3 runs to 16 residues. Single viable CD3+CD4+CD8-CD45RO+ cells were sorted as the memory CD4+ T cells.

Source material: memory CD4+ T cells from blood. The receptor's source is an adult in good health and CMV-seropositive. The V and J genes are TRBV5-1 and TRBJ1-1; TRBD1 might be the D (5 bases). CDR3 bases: TGCGCCAGCAGCTTGGGACAGCTAATAATGAACACTGAAGCTTTCTTT. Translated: CASSLGQLIMNTEAFF.